The rows below give T cell receptor beta chains drawn from one sample of a study of T cells after yellow fever vaccination. From the 5' RACE reads, TCRdb called clonotypes with MiXCR, one entry per CDR3 protein. The sample has around 350,000 distinct CDR3 sequences; approximately 10% are singletons. This specimen was PBMCs, taken on the day of the first yellow fever vaccination. These receptors were obtained from a man younger than 35 who received the YFV17D yellow fever vaccine. The CDR3 runs from the conserved cysteine through the conserved F or W. A D gene is named only where the DNA matches it firmly. Size is stated for part of the rows, as once, few or many counts, or as a class when the clone is expanded.

j_gene | d_gene | abundance | v_gene | len | CDR3nt | CDR3aa
TRBJ1-2 | . | many | TRBV18 | 19 | TGTGCCAGCTCACCACTACCCCCGGCAAGAGACCTTTCTAACTATGGCTACACCTTC | CASSPLPPARDLSNYGYTF
TRBJ2-2 | TRBD2 | . | TRBV4-3 | 18 | TGCGCCAGCAGCCAAGTGCGCCCTAGCGGGATTAACACCGGGGAGCTGTTTTTT | CASSQVRPSGINTGELFF
TRBJ1-2 | . | few | TRBV28 | 13 | TGTGCCAGCACCGAGAGGGGTGTCTATGGCTACACCTTC | CASTERGVYGYTF
TRBJ1-4 | . | few | TRBV20-1 | 13 | TGCAGTGCTACTCTTGGGGGGCAGGAAAAACTGTTTTTT | CSATLGGQEKLFF
TRBJ1-2 | TRBD1 | . | TRBV28 | 14 | TGTGCCAGCAGTTTAACACAGGGGAACTATGGCTACACCTTC | CASSLTQGNYGYTF
TRBJ1-4 | TRBD1 | few | TRBV7-2 | 14 | TGTGCCAGCAGCTTGACAGGGTTAAATGAAAAACTGTTTTTT | CASSLTGLNEKLFF
TRBJ2-1 | . | . | TRBV6-2/TRBV6-3 | 13 | TGTGCCAGCACCGGGCCCTATGGGAATGAGCAGTTCTTC | CASTGPYGNEQFF
TRBJ2-5 | . | few | TRBV7-6 | 14 | TGTGCCAGCAGCTTAGAGGCTGGGTTGGAGACCCAGTACTTC | CASSLEAGLETQYF
TRBJ2-1 | . | . | TRBV4-2 | 16 | TGTGCCAGCAGCCAAGATCCGGTTAGTGAGAACAATGAGCAGTTCTTC | CASSQDPVSENNEQFF
TRBJ2-1 | TRBD1 | few | TRBV12-3/TRBV12-4 | 14 | TGTGCCAGCAGTTTGCAGGGGGCTGTAAATGAGCAGTTCTTC | CASSLQGAVNEQFF
TRBJ2-5 | . | . | TRBV4-1 | 13 | TGCGCCAGCAGCCGACAGTTTCAAGAGACCCAGTACTTC | CASSRQFQETQYF
TRBJ2-7 | . | few | TRBV7-9 | 14 | TGTGCCAGCAGCTTTCCGGGACAAGCCTACGAGCAGTACTTC | CASSFPGQAYEQYF
TRBJ2-3 | . | few | TRBV20-1 | 13 | TGCAGTGCTAGAGACCCTACACCGGATACGCAGTATTTT | CSARDPTPDTQYF
TRBJ2-1 | . | . | TRBV11-2 | 13 | TGTGCCAGCAGTCTATCCCGAGAGAATGAGCAGTTCTTC | CASSLSRENEQFF
TRBJ2-5 | . | . | TRBV29-1 | 14 | TGCAGCGGGGGCAGGGATGGCCTTCTAGAGACCCAGTACTTC | CSGGRDGLLETQYF
TRBJ1-6 | TRBD1 | few | TRBV28 | 17 | TGTGCCAGCAGTTCCCGCTCCGGGACAGGGGGTCGGTCACCCCTCCACTTT | CASSSRSGTGGRSPLHF
TRBJ2-1 | TRBD1 | . | TRBV12-3/TRBV12-4 | 15 | TGTGCCAGCAGTACCTGGACAGGGGAATACAATGAGCAGTTCTTC | CASSTWTGEYNEQFF
TRBJ2-2 | TRBD1 | . | TRBV7-3 | 13 | TGTGCCAGCAGACAGGGGGCCTTCGGGGAGCTGTTTTTT | CASRQGAFGELFF
TRBJ2-3 | . | . | TRBV2 | 15 | TGTGCCAGCAGTGACGGGGGCGGAAGCACAGATACGCAGTATTTT | CASSDGGGSTDTQYF
TRBJ1-6 | . | few | TRBV12-3/TRBV12-4 | 15 | TGTGCCAGCAGTTCCCACGGGACCGAAGGTTCACCCCTCCACTTT | CASSSHGTEGSPLHF
TRBJ2-7 | . | . | TRBV6-5 | 13 | TGTGCCAGCAGTTCGGACAGTTACTACGAGCAGTACTTC | CASSSDSYYEQYF
TRBJ1-2 | TRBD1 | few | TRBV7-2 | 15 | TGTGCCAGCAGCTCAGGGACAGCCTTTGTCTATGGCTACACCTTC | CASSSGTAFVYGYTF
TRBJ2-7 | TRBD1 | few | TRBV6-2/TRBV6-3 | 14 | TGTGCCAGCAGCTCACCGGGACAGTGGAACGAGCAGTACTTC | CASSSPGQWNEQYF
TRBJ1-5 | . | few | TRBV5-5 | 13 | TGTGCCAGCAGCCTCACGGACAGTCAGCCCCAGCATTTT | CASSLTDSQPQHF
TRBJ2-5 | . | . | TRBV5-4 | 13 | TGTGCCAGCAGCTTGGAAAACCAAGAGACCCAGTACTTC | CASSLENQETQYF
TRBJ1-5 | . | . | TRBV20-1 | 15 | TGCAGTGCTACCGGAGTGTTCCTGGGAGCTCAGCCCCAGCATTTT | CSATGVFLGAQPQHF
TRBJ2-1 | TRBD2 | few | TRBV11-2 | 17 | TGTGCCAGCAGACCGACCCCACTAGCGGGGGGGCTGAATGAGCAGTTCTTC | CASRPTPLAGGLNEQFF
TRBJ2-7 | TRBD1 | few | TRBV7-6 | 15 | TGTGCCAGCAGCCGGAGTGGACAGGGAGTATACGAGCAGTACTTC | CASSRSGQGVYEQYF
TRBJ2-2 | TRBD1 | once | TRBV20-1 | 16 | TGCAGTGCTAGAGACCAAACGACAGGGTCTATTGGGGAGCTGTTTTTT | CSARDQTTGSIGELFF
TRBJ2-2 | . | few | TRBV7-2 | 13 | TGTGCCAGCAGCTCTTCAGGGTACGGGGAGCTGTTTTTT | CASSSSGYGELFF
TRBJ2-7 | . | few | TRBV6-1 | 14 | TGTGCCAGCAGCCACGGACCTCTGAGCTACGAGCAGTACTTC | CASSHGPLSYEQYF
TRBJ1-5 | . | . | TRBV5-1 | 14 | TGCGCCAGCAGTCCGACGGGGGTCAATCAGCCCCAGCATTTT | CASSPTGVNQPQHF
TRBJ1-4 | . | . | TRBV5-4 | 15 | TGTGCCAGCAGCTTGTCTAGGGGATCTAATGAAAAACTGTTTTTT | CASSLSRGSNEKLFF
TRBJ2-7 | TRBD2 | few | TRBV30 | 19 | TGTGCCTGGAGCTATACTCTACGTAGCCAACTAGCGGGGGACTACGAGCAGTACTTC | CAWSYTLRSQLAGDYEQYF
TRBJ2-5 | . | many | TRBV24-1 | 15 | TGTGCCACCAGTGATATTGGACAGACTGGAGAGACCCAGTACTTC | CATSDIGQTGETQYF
TRBJ1-4 | . | . | TRBV20-1 | 16 | TGCAGTGCTAGAGATCCAACGAGTCCCCAGGGCAAAAAACTGTTTTTT | CSARDPTSPQGKKLFF
TRBJ1-1 | TRBD1 | few | TRBV10-3 | 14 | TGTGCCATCAGTGGGACAGGATACGGAACTGAAGCTTTCTTT | CAISGTGYGTEAFF
TRBJ2-3 | . | few | TRBV7-9 | 14 | TGTGCCAGCAGCTCCGGGGGCGGAGGCGATACGCAGTATTTT | CASSSGGGGDTQYF
TRBJ2-3 | . | few | TRBV20-1 | 14 | TGCAGTGCTAGACAGGGATTTAGCACAGATACGCAGTATTTT | CSARQGFSTDTQYF
TRBJ1-6 | . | few | TRBV29-1 | 13 | TGCAGCGCCCGAAGGGGGTATAACTCACCCCTCCACTTT | CSARRGYNSPLHF
TRBJ2-3 | . | few | TRBV3-1 | 15 | TGTGCCAGCAGCCAAGATTTCGGTGCCCAGGGGACGCAGTATTTT | CASSQDFGAQGTQYF
TRBJ2-3 | TRBD2 | . | TRBV7-9 | 15 | TGTGCCAGCAGTTCCCCGGGGGGGAACACAGATACGCAGTATTTT | CASSSPGGNTDTQYF
TRBJ1-3 | TRBD1 | . | TRBV6-5 | 16 | TGTGCCAGCAGTTCTGCGACAGGGGATGGGCGAAACACCATATATTTT | CASSSATGDGRNTIYF
TRBJ2-1 | . | few | TRBV5-1 | 11 | TGCGCCAGCAGCTATGGGACGGAGGAGTTCTTC | CASSYGTEEFF
TRBJ2-3 | . | few | TRBV4-1 | 14 | TGCGCCAGCAGCGCCCCGGGTGGTCCAGATACGCAGTATTTT | CASSAPGGPDTQYF
TRBJ2-2 | . | few | TRBV2 | 11 | TGTGCCAGCAGTTCTAGCTGGGAGCTGTTTTTT | CASSSSWELFF
TRBJ1-2 | TRBD1 | few | TRBV6-1 | 15 | TGTGCCAGCAGTGAGGCGACAGGGTCTTACTATGGCTACACCTTC | CASSEATGSYYGYTF
TRBJ2-2 | . | few | TRBV14 | 16 | TGTGCCAGCAGCTATAGGTCCAGGAGGGACACCGGGGAGCTGTTTTTT | CASSYRSRRDTGELFF
TRBJ2-7 | TRBD1 | few | TRBV12-3/TRBV12-4 | 16 | TGTGCCAGCAGCAATAGTTACAGGGGGCCGGCCTACGAGCAGTACTTC | CASSNSYRGPAYEQYF